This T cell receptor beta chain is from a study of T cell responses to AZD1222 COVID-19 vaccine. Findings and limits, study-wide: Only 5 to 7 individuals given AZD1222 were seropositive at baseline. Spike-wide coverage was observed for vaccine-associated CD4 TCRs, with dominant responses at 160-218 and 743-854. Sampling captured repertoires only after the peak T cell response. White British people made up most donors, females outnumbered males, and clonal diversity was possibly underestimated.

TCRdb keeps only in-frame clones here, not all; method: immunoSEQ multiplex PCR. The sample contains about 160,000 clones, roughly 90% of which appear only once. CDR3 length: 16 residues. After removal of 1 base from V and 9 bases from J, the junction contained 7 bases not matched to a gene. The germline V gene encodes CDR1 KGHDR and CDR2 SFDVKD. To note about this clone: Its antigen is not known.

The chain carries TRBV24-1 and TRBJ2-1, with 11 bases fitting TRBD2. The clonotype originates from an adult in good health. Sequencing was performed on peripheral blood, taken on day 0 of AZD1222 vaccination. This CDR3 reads CATSDLRTSGSSEQFF. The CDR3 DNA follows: TGTGCCACCAGTGATTTACGTACTAGCGGGAGTAGTGAGCAGTTCTTC.